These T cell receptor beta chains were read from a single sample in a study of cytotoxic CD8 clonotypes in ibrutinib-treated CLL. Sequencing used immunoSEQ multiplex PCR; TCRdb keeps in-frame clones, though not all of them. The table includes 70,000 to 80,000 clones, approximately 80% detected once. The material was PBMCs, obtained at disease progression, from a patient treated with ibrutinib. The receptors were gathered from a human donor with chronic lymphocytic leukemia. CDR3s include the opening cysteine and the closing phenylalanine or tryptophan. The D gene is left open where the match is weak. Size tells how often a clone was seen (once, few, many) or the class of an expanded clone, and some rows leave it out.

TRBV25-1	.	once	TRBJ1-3	CASSPGGSYSGNTIYF	TGTGCCAGCAGCCCCGGGGGGTCTTACTCTGGAAACACCATATATTTT
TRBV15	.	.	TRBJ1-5	CATSSIGGPQHF	TGTGCCACCAGCAGCATTGGGGGGCCCCAGCATTTT
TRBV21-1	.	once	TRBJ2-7	CASSKGTGIACEQYF	TGTGCCAGCAGCAAGGGGACGGGAATAGCTTGTGAGCAGTACTTC
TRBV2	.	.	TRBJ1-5	CASSRTSAQHF	TGTGCCAGCAGTCGGACCTCGGCCCAGCATTTT
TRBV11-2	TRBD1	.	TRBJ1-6	CASSLLGTGGRSPLHF	TGTGCCAGCAGCCTTCTCGGGACAGGGGGTCGTTCACCCCTCCACTTT
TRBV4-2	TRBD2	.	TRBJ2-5	CASSLKGGGQETQYF	TGTGCCAGCAGCTTAAAGGGCGGGGGACAAGAGACCCAGTACTTC
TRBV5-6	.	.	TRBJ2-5	CASSLVGVETQYF	TGTGCCAGCAGCTTGGTAGGGGTCGAGACCCAGTACTTC
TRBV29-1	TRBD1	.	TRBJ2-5	CSVDDRALGQETQYF	TGCAGCGTTGATGACAGGGCCCTTGGACAAGAGACCCAGTACTTC
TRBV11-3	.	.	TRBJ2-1	CASSPGPNLYNEQFF	TGTGCCAGCAGCCCCGGGCCCAACCTCTACAATGAGCAGTTCTTC
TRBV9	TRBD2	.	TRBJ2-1	CASSVLGLASEQFF	TGTGCCAGCAGCGTACTGGGACTAGCCAGTGAGCAGTTCTTC
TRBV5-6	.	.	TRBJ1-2	CASSVRDSGGYTF	TGTGCCAGCAGCGTCCGGGATAGCGGTGGCTACACCTTC
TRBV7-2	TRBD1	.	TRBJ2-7	CASSLAGQGLYEQYF	TGTGCCAGCAGCTTAGCGGGACAGGGGCTCTACGAGCAGTACTTC
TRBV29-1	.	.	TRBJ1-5	CSSRDPKTDTQHF	TGCAGCTCCCGGGACCCAAAGACAGATACGCAGCATTTT
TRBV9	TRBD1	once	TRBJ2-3	CASTRITGGTDTQYF	TGTGCCAGCACCCGAATAACAGGGGGCACAGATACGCAGTATTTT
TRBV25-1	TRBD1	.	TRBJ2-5	CASSDSGGQETQYF	TGTGCCAGCAGTGATTCAGGGGGCCAAGAGACCCAGTACTTC
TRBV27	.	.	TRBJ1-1	CASSLYRVETEAFF	TGTGCCAGCAGTCTCTACAGGGTAGAGACTGAAGCTTTCTTT
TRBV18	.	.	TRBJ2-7	CASSPPRASSYEQYF	TGTGCCAGCTCACCACCGCGGGCCAGCTCCTACGAGCAGTACTTC
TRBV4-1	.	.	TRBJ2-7	CASSQILFDYEQYF	TGCGCCAGCAGCCAAATACTTTTTGACTACGAGCAGTACTTC
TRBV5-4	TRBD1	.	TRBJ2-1	CASSGAPTGGIYNEQFF	TGTGCCAGCAGCGGGGCCCCGACAGGGGGCATTTACAATGAGCAGTTCTTC
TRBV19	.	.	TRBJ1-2	CASSRSHRERGNYGYTF	TGTGCCAGTAGTCGAAGTCACAGGGAACGAGGCAACTATGGCTACACCTTC
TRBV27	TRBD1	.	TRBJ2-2	CASTGQGAHTGELFF	TGTGCCAGCACGGGACAGGGGGCCCACACCGGGGAGCTGTTTTTT
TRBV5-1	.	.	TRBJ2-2	CASSLVPGVTGELFF	TGCGCCAGCAGCTTGGTCCCAGGGGTGACCGGGGAGCTGTTTTTT
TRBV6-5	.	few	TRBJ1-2	CASSYLPRGSYGYTF	TGTGCCAGCAGTTACCTTCCGAGGGGGTCCTATGGCTACACCTTC
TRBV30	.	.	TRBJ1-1	CAWRTVQRRYVRNTEAFF	TGTGCCTGGAGAACCGTACAGCGTAGGTATGTTAGGAACACTGAAGCTTTCTTT
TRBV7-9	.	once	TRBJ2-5	CASSRRRDKIQETQYF	TGTGCCAGCAGCCGTCGGCGGGACAAAATCCAAGAGACCCAGTACTTC
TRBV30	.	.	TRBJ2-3	CAWRIHPPADTQYF	TGTGCCTGGAGGATCCACCCCCCTGCAGATACGCAGTATTTT
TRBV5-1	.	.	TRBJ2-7	CASTPGFGHEQYF	TGCGCCAGCACTCCGGGTTTCGGACACGAGCAGTACTTC
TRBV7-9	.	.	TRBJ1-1	CASSLVGGRTEAFF	TGTGCCAGCAGCTTAGTAGGTGGGCGCACTGAAGCTTTCTTT
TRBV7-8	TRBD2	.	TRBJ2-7	CASSRAGTGGYEQYF	TGTGCCAGCAGCAGAGCCGGGACCGGGGGGTACGAGCAGTACTTC
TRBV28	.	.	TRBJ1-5	CASSLPPAYSNQPQHF	TGTGCCAGCAGTTTACCCCCCGCTTATAGCAATCAGCCCCAGCATTTT
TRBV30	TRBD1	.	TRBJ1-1	CAWSSGTVVGYTEAFF	TGTGCCTGGAGTTCCGGGACAGTTGTAGGGTACACTGAAGCTTTCTTT
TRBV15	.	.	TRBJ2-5	CATSGAGETQYF	TGTGCCACCAGCGGAGCTGGAGAGACCCAGTACTTC
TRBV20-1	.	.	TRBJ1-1	CSASPRAEAFF	TGCAGTGCTAGTCCGAGGGCTGAAGCTTTCTTT
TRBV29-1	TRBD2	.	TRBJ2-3	CSAVGGVNTDTQYF	TGCAGCGCCGTGGGGGGGGTAAACACAGATACGCAGTATTTT
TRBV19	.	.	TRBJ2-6	CASSMNLGGAFGANVLTF	TGTGCCAGTAGTATGAATTTGGGGGGCGCGTTTGGGGCCAACGTCCTGACTTTC
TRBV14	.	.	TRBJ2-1	CASSQVPGNNEQFF	TGTGCCAGCAGCCAAGTCCCCGGAAACAATGAGCAGTTCTTC
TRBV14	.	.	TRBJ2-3	CASSQDLADTQYF	TGTGCCAGCAGCCAAGATCTGGCAGATACGCAGTATTTT
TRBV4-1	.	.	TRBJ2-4	CASSQEKILDIQYF	TGCGCCAGCAGCCAAGAAAAAATTTTGGACATTCAGTACTTC
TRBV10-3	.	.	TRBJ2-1	CAIRLDSQGEQFF	TGTGCCATCAGGCTGGACTCGCAAGGTGAGCAGTTCTTC
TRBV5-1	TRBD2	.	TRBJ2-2	CASSWERGSGELFF	TGCGCCAGCAGCTGGGAGCGGGGTTCCGGGGAGCTGTTTTTT
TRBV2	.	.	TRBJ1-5	CASSGVWDQPQHF	TGTGCCAGCAGCGGGGTTTGGGATCAGCCCCAGCATTTT
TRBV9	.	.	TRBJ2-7	CASSNGPSYEQYF	TGTGCCAGCAGCAACGGGCCTTCCTACGAGCAGTACTTC
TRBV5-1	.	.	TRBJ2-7	CASSLGQSLTEQYF	TGCGCCAGCAGCTTGGGACAGTCGCTAACCGAGCAGTACTTC